The entry that follows covers one T cell receptor (beta chain) sequence. Its antigen is still unknown. With 5 bases removed from V and 2 bases from J, the gap between germline ends came to 16 bases. Per the germline V gene, CDR1 is LGHDT and CDR2 is YNNKEL (reference sequence). This CDR3 contains 15 residues. This entry is derived from a study of T cell responses to AZD1222 COVID-19 vaccine. Study-wide points: Baseline testing showed seropositivity in only six AZD1222 recipients. Unmutated regions of variants are reportedly targeted by nearly half of spike-specific TCRs. Females made up more of the donors, who were largely white British, and clonal diversity may have come out too low. Spike-specific TCR breadth and depth both grew after two AZD1222 doses.

Sequencing was performed with immunoSEQ multiplex PCR; in TCRdb, only in-frame clones are kept and a portion is missing. The sample lists 90,000 to 110,000 clones, approximately 90% occurring once. Sample: peripheral blood, taken on day 0 of AZD1222 vaccination. The TCR comes from an adult in good health. This rearrangement joins TRBV3-1 (or the pseudogene TRBV3-2) to TRBJ2-7; D possibly matches TRBD1 or TRBD2 (5 bases each). The CDR3 sequence is CASSSSGAFPYEQYF. CDR3 bases: TGTGCCAGCAGCTCTTCCGGGGCCTTCCCCTACGAGCAGTACTTC.